The T cell receptor (beta chain) under discussion was sequenced for a study of cytomegalovirus exposure and HLA in healthy donors. The study, taken as a whole, reports: TCR clusters originating in the first cohort tended to co-occur in the roughly 110 validation repertoires, according to a later analysis. Rarity marked most TCR sequences, yet some public TCRs occurred in many donors.

The donors were part of the roughly 130-subject validation cohort, which stood apart from the 666-subject first cohort. The method was immunoSEQ multiplex PCR; TCRdb's version includes in-frame clones alone and lacks a portion of them. The sample has under 75,000 clones, roughly 94% seen once. With respect to this clone: What it binds is not known.

Germline V lookup: CDR1 MNHEY, CDR2 SMNVEV (reference sequence). Trimming cost V 6 bases and J 2 bases; bases outside gene matches: 10. This CDR3 has 16 amino acids. This receptor was obtained from a woman under 30 in good health and CMV-seropositive. Sequencing was done on a sample of PBMCs. The chain is built from TRBV27 and TRBJ2-3; 8 bases are a match to TRBD2. CDR3 DNA sequence: TGTGCCAGCAGGGAGATTATTAGCGGGGCCACAGATACGCAGTATTTT. This translates into CASREIISGATDTQYF.